A single T cell receptor (beta chain) is shown here with its context. Its cognate antigen is unknown. The CDR3 totals 14 residues. V gave up 3 bases and J gave up 6 bases; unmatched junction bases: 5. Germline CDR1 is KGHSH and CDR2 is LQKENI. This record belongs to a study of response to subunit inactivated influenza vaccine. Overall study findings and caveats: It was suggested by the authors that few new T cells are recruited by each seasonal influenza vaccination.

Using its own MiXCR run on the RT-PCR reads, TCRdb lists one record per CDR3 protein. The data show around 760,000 distinct CDR3 sequences, 11% to 15% seen once. The sequence came from a man aged 50 to 59 who received an inactivated influenza vaccine. The sample here was PBMCs from blood, taken less than 15 days before vaccination. The V and J genes are TRBV18 and TRBJ1-5; 7 bases agree with TRBD1. This chain's CDR3 is CASSPRGMGQPQHF. The CDR3 DNA reads as TGTGCCAGCTCACCCAGGGGGATGGGTCAGCCCCAGCATTTT. The full variable domain, with the rest looked up from reference TRBV18 and TRBJ1-5, is NAGVMQNPRHLVRRRGQEARLRCSPMKGHSHVYWYRQLPEEGLKFMVYLQKENIIDESGMPKERFSAEFPKEGPSILRIQQVVRGDSAAYFCASSPRGMGQPQHFGDGTRLSIL.